This TCR beta chain was retrieved from a study of tumor and adjacent non-tumor tissue in lung cancer. The CDR3 spans 14 residues. Germline-derived CDR1 and CDR2 are SGHKS and YYEKEE (reference sequence). RNA was extracted from bulk tissue without any cell sorting. A modified ARM-PCR protocol with three rounds of nested PCR amplified TCRbeta. TCRdb re-called the multiplex PCR reads through MiXCR, storing one row per CDR3 protein. The sample contains around 79,000 distinct CDR3 sequences, over 60% of which appear only once. In regard to this clonotype: An end of the junction differs from the germline gene, which may be a read error.

This chain joins TRBV5-5 and TRBJ2-7, with a tentative D call TRBD1 (6 bases). The TCR comes from a woman between 35 and 50 years old with non-small cell lung cancer. Specimen: lung tumor tissue. The CDR3 protein is CASIFNYRAYEQYF. CDR3 sequence (DNA): TGTGCCAGCATCTTTAACTACAGGGCCTACGAGCAATACTTC.